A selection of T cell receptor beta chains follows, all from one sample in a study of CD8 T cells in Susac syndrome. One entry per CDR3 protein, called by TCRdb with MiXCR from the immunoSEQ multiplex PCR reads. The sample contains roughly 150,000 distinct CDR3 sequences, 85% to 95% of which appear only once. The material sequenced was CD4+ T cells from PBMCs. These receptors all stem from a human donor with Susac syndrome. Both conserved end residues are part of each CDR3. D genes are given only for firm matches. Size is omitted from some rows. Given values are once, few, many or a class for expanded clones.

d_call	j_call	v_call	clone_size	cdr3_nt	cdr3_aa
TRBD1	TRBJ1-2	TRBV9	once	TGTGCCAGCAGCGGCGACAGGGGGCCTTCCTATGGCTACACCTTC	CASSGDRGPSYGYTF
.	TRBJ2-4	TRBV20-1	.	TGCAGTGCTCCGCGGGACATTCAGTACTTC	CSAPRDIQYF
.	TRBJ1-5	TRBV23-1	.	TGCGCCAGCAGTCAATCAGGGGGACACTTGAGCAATCAGCCCCAGCATTTT	CASSQSGGHLSNQPQHF
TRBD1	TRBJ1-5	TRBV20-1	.	TGCAGTGCGTGGACAGGTCAGGGGAATCAGCCCCAGCATTTT	CSAWTGQGNQPQHF
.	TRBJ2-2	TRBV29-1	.	TGCAGCGTATGGACCGGGGAGCTGTTTTTT	CSVWTGELFF
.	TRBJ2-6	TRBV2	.	TGTGCCAGCAGTGAAGAGGGCTCTGGGGCCAACGTCCTGACTTTC	CASSEEGSGANVLTF
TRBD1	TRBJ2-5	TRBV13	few	TGTGCCAGCAGCATTACAGGGGTAGAGACCCAGTACTTC	CASSITGVETQYF
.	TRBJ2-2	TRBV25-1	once	TGTGCCAGCAGTGAATCCACGGACTACACAGGCACCGGGGAGCTGTTTTTT	CASSESTDYTGTGELFF
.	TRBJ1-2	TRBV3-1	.	TGTGCCAGCAGCCCCGAATTGGGACATGTCTATGGCTACACCTTC	CASSPELGHVYGYTF
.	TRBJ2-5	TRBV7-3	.	TGTGCCAGCAGCTGGGGCCCACAAGAGACCCAGTACTTC	CASSWGPQETQYF
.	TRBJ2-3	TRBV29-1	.	TGCAGCGTTGAAGAGCAGTGGGGGGATACGCAGTATTTT	CSVEEQWGDTQYF
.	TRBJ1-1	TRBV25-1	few	TGTGCCAGCAGGCCGGGCCAGGGGCGGACTGAAGCTTTCTTT	CASRPGQGRTEAFF
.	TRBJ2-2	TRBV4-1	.	TGCGCCAGCAGGTACAGGGACACCGGGGAGCTGTTTTTT	CASRYRDTGELFF
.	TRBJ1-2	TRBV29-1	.	TGCAGCGTTGAATCAGAATCTAGTAACTATGGCTACACCTTC	CSVESESSNYGYTF
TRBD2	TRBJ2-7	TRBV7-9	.	TGTGCCAGCAATCCCGGGACTAGCGGCTCCTACGAGCAGTACTTC	CASNPGTSGSYEQYF
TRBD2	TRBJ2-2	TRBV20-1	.	TGCAGTGCTACCGGGACTAGCGGGGCGGTGAACACCGGGGAGCTGTTTTTT	CSATGTSGAVNTGELFF